The 21 T cell receptor beta chains below come from one sample, sequenced in a study of human CD8 memory T cell subsets. Investigators built TCR beta libraries using UMI-labeled 5' RACE. TCRdb reprocessed the 5' RACE reads, with one entry per CDR3 protein and no DNA. In total, the table holds about 5,600 distinct CDR3 sequences. Input material: CD8+ effector memory T cells (TEM) sorted from PBMCs. The subset: effector memory CD8 T cells, CCR7- CD45RO+ CD95+. These receptors all come from a human donor in good health.

The chain carries TRBV19 and TRBJ2-7; with no DNA, the TCRdb D assignment of TRBD1 cannot be verified. The CDR3 totals 15 residues. CDR1 is LNHDA and CDR2 is SQIVND in the germline V gene (reference sequence). CDR3 sequence: CASNDRGASSYEQYF.

The chain links TRBV7-8 to TRBJ2-1. In germline, CDR1 is SGHVS, CDR2 FQNEAQ. The CDR3 is made up of 13 amino acids. The CDR3 here is CASSLAAYNEQFF.

This clonotype is medium-sized by frequency. The chain joins TRBV30 to TRBJ1-5. CDR1 and CDR2 from the germline V gene are GTSNPN and SVGIG (reference sequence). The CDR3 runs 13 residues. This CDR3 is CAWSVTGEQPQHF.

The J gene is TRBJ2-1, the V gene TRBV20-1; the D call of TRBD1 rests on TCRdb alone, since no DNA is present to check it. The length of the CDR3 is 13 residues. The V gene's germline CDR1 is DFQATT and CDR2 SNEGSKA (reference sequence). CDR3 amino acids: CSARPRGNDEQFF.

The V gene is TRBV2, the J gene TRBJ1-6. The CDR3 consists of 16 residues. Germline CDR1 SNHLY, CDR2 FYNNEI. The chain's CDR3 is CASSAEDGGYNSPLHF. The entire variable domain, with the rest obtained from reference TRBV2 and TRBJ1-6, is as follows: EPEVTQTPSHQVTQMGQEVILRCVPISNHLYFYWYRQILGQKVEFLVSFYNNEISEKSEIFDDQFSVERPDGSNFTLKIRSTKLEDSAMYFCASSAEDGGYNSPLHFGNGTRLTVT.

This rearrangement joins TRBV7-6 to TRBJ2-3. Germline values: CDR1 SGHVS, CDR2 FNYEAQ. CDR3 size: 12 residues. CDR3 sequence reads: CASSLELDTQYF.

The chain has TRBV5-6 and TRBJ2-7; TCRdb lists TRBD1, though no DNA is available to test this call. Germline lookup yields CDR1 SGHDT and CDR2 YYEEEE. The CDR3 covers 13 residues. CDR3 protein: CASSDSTGHEQYF.

This chain uses TRBV19 with TRBJ2-1; no DNA is available, so the TRBD1 call from TCRdb remains unchecked. The CDR3 spans 12 residues. Germline CDR1 and CDR2: LNHDA and SQIVND (reference sequence). CDR3 loop: CASSWGGGEQFF.

The chain joins TRBV20-1 to TRBJ1-1. This CDR3 contains 14 residues. Looked up from germline, CDR1 is DFQATT and CDR2 is SNEGSKA (reference sequence). CDR3 protein: CSARGPGMGTEAFF.

This clonotype ranks as medium-sized in terms of frequency. This chain connects TRBV7-7 to TRBJ2-1; TCRdb's D gene call, TRBD1, goes unchecked for lack of DNA. The CDR3 totals 14 residues. CDR1 SSHAT and CDR2 FNYEAQ come from the germline V gene (reference sequence). CDR3 in amino acids: CASSFGTGDNEQFF. Filled out from reference TRBV7-7 and TRBJ2-1, the complete variable domain reads GAGVSQSPRYKVTKRGQDVTLRCDPISSHATLYWYQQALGQGPEFLTYFNYEAQPDKSGLPSDRFSAERPEGSISTLTIQRTEQRDSAMYRCASSFGTGDNEQFFGPGTRLTVL.

The V gene is TRBV27, the J gene TRBJ1-6; TCRdb's D call, TRBD1, is unchecked because there is no DNA. The germline CDR1 and CDR2 sequences are MNHEY and SMNVEV (reference sequence). This CDR3 has 18 amino acids. The CDR3: CASSTGDFLNSYNSPLHF.

The V and J genes are TRBV20-1 and TRBJ2-1; checking the TCRdb D call of TRBD1 is not possible without DNA. CDR1 and CDR2 from the germline V gene are DFQATT and SNEGSKA (reference sequence). The CDR3 has 15 amino acids. CDR3 in amino acids: CSARGLRSSYNEQFF.

By frequency, this clonotype registers large. The rearrangement joins TRBV12-3 or TRBV12-4 to TRBJ1-1. The CDR3 spans 13 residues. The CDR3 reads CASSLGPNTEAFF.

The chain employs TRBV28 and TRBJ2-7. The germline V gene has CDR1 MDHEN and CDR2 SYDVKM. The CDR3 length is 13 residues. The chain's CDR3 is CASSFSSSYEQYF.

J is TRBJ2-2 and V is TRBV20-1; the D gene TCRdb calls, TRBD2, cannot be checked with no DNA. Germline-derived CDR1 and CDR2 are DFQATT and SNEGSKA (reference sequence). The CDR3 length is 15 residues. This CDR3 is CSARDSGRDTGELFF.

This chain connects TRBV9 to TRBJ2-1; TCRdb indicates TRBD1, and absent DNA this call remains unverified. Per germline, CDR1 SGDLS and CDR2 YYNGEE. The CDR3 covers 15 residues. The CDR3 is CASSRTGVGNNEQFF. Using reference TRBV9 and TRBJ2-1 for the parts outside the CDR3, the full variable domain is DSGVTQTPKHLITATGQRVTLRCSPRSGDLSVYWYQQSLDQGLQFLIQYYNGEERAKGNILERFSAQQFPDLHSELNLSSLELGDSALYFCASSRTGVGNNEQFFGPGTRLTVL.

J is TRBJ1-2 and V is TRBV20-1. The germline CDR1 and CDR2 sequences are DFQATT and SNEGSKA (reference sequence). The CDR3 length is 11 residues. The CDR3: CSARPNYGYTF.

The genes are TRBV4-2 and TRBJ2-1. This CDR3 spans 13 amino acids. Germline CDR1 LGHNA, CDR2 YNFKEQ. The CDR3 reads CASSQDLFSAQFF.

V and J are TRBV20-1 and TRBJ2-4; no DNA is available, so the TRBD2 call from TCRdb remains unchecked. The CDR3 loop spans 12 amino acids. The germline CDR1 and CDR2 sequences are DFQATT and SNEGSKA (reference sequence). Here the CDR3 reads CSARGTDIGWYF.

The gene calls are TRBV5-1 and TRBJ1-2; the TCRdb D gene call, TRBD1, has no DNA to confirm it. The CDR3 length is 16 residues. Germline V gene lookup returns CDR1 SGHRS and CDR2 YFSETQ. The CDR3 sequence is CASSFGLTGPNYGYTF.

The rearrangement links TRBV6-4 to TRBJ2-6. The CDR3 runs to 15 residues. From germline, CDR1 is MRHNA and CDR2 SNTAGT. The CDR3 loop is CASSDSKSGANVLTF.